These 13 T cell receptor beta chains share one sample of origin, sequenced in a study of T-cell memory formation after mild COVID-19. MiXCR, run by TCRdb on the 5' RACE reads, gives a single entry per CDR3 protein. The sample carries 450,000 to 700,000 distinct CDR3 sequences, roughly 18% recorded once. The specimen sequenced was PBMCs or a T cell subset sorted from them (not recorded which). The source is an adult woman who had mild COVID-19 (a few samples of this study predate the infection). Cell type and time point are not known.

This clonotype appeared a few times. The V and J genes are TRBV14 and TRBJ2-1, with D maybe TRBD2 (6 bases). This CDR3 is 16 amino acids long. From germline, CDR1 is SGHDN and CDR2 FVKESK. V was shortened by 8 bases and J by 2 bases, with 19 bases between the two germline ends. DNA of the CDR3: TGTGCCAGCTCCTCCTCGGGGGTGCCTGCCTACAATGAGCAGTTCTTC. Protein product: CASSSSGVPAYNEQFF.

In its sample, this clonotype was seen many times. The chain links TRBV6-5 to TRBJ2-1; tentatively, D is TRBD1 or TRBD2 (5 bases each). Trimming shortened V by 6 bases and J by 8 bases, and 23 bases separated the two germline ends. CDR1 is MNHEY and CDR2 is SVGAGI in the germline V gene. This CDR3 has 16 residues. The DNA for the CDR3 is TGTGCCAGCAGGTTTGGAATCTCGCAGACGGGGCATGAGCAGTTCTTC. Its protein product is CASRFGISQTGHEQFF.

This clonotype was seen repeatedly, ten times or more. The chain recombines TRBV20-1 with TRBJ1-1; 9 nucleotides line up with TRBD1. After removal of 4 bases from V and 3 bases from J, the junction contained 6 bases not matched to a gene. Germline-derived CDR1 and CDR2 are DFQATT and SNEGSKA (reference sequence). This CDR3 spans 14 amino acids. Here the CDR3 DNA reads TGCAGTGCTAAGACAGGGGGTGTCGACACTGAAGCTTTCTTT. Translating it yields CSAKTGGVDTEAFF.

The gene calls are TRBV6-2 or TRBV6-3 and TRBJ2-2, with 10 bases matching TRBD2. The CDR3 length is 18 residues. Germline CDR1 reads MNHEY; CDR2 reads SVGEGT. Trimming at V came to 6 bases and at J to 5 bases, leaving 15 bases not matched to a gene. DNA for the CDR3: TGTGCCAGCAGAAGACCCCCGGGACTAGCGAGTATAACCGGGGAGCTGTTTTTT. It is translated as CASRRPPGLASITGELFF.

This rearrangement joins TRBV7-9 to TRBJ2-3; the D gene is possibly TRBD2 (6 bases). This CDR3 comprises 17 residues. Germline values: CDR1 SEHNR, CDR2 FQNEAQ (reference sequence). The V gene lost 2 bases and the J gene lost 2 bases, with 17 bases spanning the gap. CDR3 in DNA: TGTGCCAGCAGCTTATTTAAGGAGGGGACTCCCACAGATACGCAGTATTTT. Its translation is CASSLFKEGTPTDTQYF.

The rearrangement uses TRBV4-1 and TRBJ2-7; no firm D call. Germline CDR1 is MGHRA and CDR2 is YSYEKL. The CDR3 contains 15 residues. With 0 bases removed from V and 3 bases from J, the gap between germline ends came to 12 bases. CDR3 sequence (DNA): TGCGCCAGCAGCCAAGAAGGAAGTGTGGGCTACGAGCAGTACTTC. Its protein is CASSQEGSVGYEQYF.

This chain uses TRBV6-6 with TRBJ2-7; 9 bases align to TRBD2. The germline CDR1 and CDR2 sequences are MNHNY and SVGAGI (reference sequence). The J segment lost 9 bases and the V segment lost 6 bases, leaving 12 bases of the junction unmatched. CDR3 length: 14 residues. The CDR3: CASRKPGLATWQYF. CDR3 bases: TGTGCCAGCAGGAAACCGGGACTAGCAACATGGCAGTACTTC.

This clonotype has only a few counts. The chain has TRBV6-5 and TRBJ1-1; perhaps TRBD1 as D (5 bases). This CDR3 region has 15 residues. Trimming pared 4 bases from V and 4 bases from J, leaving 16 bases between. Germline CDR1 and CDR2: MNHEY and SVGAGI. The CDR3 protein is CASSSRGGTSTEAFF. The CDR3 DNA reads as TGTGCCAGCAGTTCCCGGGGAGGGACGAGCACTGAAGCTTTCTTT.

The V and J genes are TRBV6-4 and TRBJ2-1; D could derive from TRBD1 or TRBD2 (6 bases each). CDR3 length equals 14 residues. Between the trimmed V and J ends, which lost 4 bases and 2 bases, there was a span of 9 bases. CDR1 and CDR2 (germline): MRHNA, SNTAGT. This CDR3 reads CASSAGATYNEQFF. DNA of the CDR3: TGTGCCAGCAGTGCGGGGGCTACCTACAATGAGCAGTTCTTC.

This clonotype was found a few times. V and J are TRBV4-2 and TRBJ2-2; 9 bases are a match to TRBD2. V dropped 1 base and J dropped 5; count of bases not matched to a gene: 5. This CDR3 contains 16 residues. Per germline, CDR1 LGHNA and CDR2 YNFKEQ. The CDR3 loop is CASSQGLAEETGELFF. The DNA of the CDR3 is TGTGCCAGCAGCCAAGGACTAGCGGAAGAAACCGGGGAGCTGTTTTTT.

This clonotype was picked up many times. The chain links TRBV5-4 to TRBJ2-1; no definite D call. With 4 bases removed from V and 5 bases from J, the gap between germline ends came to 7 bases. Germline CDR1 SGHNT, CDR2 YYREEE (reference sequence). The CDR3 loop spans 12 amino acids. CDR3 sequence reads: CASSVENNEQFF. The CDR3 coding sequence is TGTGCCAGCAGCGTTGAGAACAATGAGCAGTTCTTC.

This clonotype was found a few times. The CDR3 is CASSLVGEGSTEAFF. CDR3 nucleotides: TGTGCCAGCAGCTTAGTGGGGGAGGGGAGCACTGAAGCTTTCTTT. The chain joins TRBV7-2 to TRBJ1-1, with a tentative D call TRBD1 (5 bases). The V gene lost 1 base and the J gene lost 4 bases, with 13 bases spanning the gap. The germline CDR1 and CDR2 sequences are SGHTA and FQGNSA. CDR3 size: 15 residues.

This clonotype was seen a handful of times. The chain employs TRBV5-1 and TRBJ2-7; D may be TRBD2 (5 bases). Germline CDR1 is SGHRS and CDR2 is YFSETQ. V lost 1 base to trimming and J lost 5 bases, with 7 bases between them. The CDR3 has 12 residues. The CDR3 DNA reads TGCGCCAGCAGCTTGCAGAGGGACGAGCAGTACTTC. This sequence encodes CASSLQRDEQYF.